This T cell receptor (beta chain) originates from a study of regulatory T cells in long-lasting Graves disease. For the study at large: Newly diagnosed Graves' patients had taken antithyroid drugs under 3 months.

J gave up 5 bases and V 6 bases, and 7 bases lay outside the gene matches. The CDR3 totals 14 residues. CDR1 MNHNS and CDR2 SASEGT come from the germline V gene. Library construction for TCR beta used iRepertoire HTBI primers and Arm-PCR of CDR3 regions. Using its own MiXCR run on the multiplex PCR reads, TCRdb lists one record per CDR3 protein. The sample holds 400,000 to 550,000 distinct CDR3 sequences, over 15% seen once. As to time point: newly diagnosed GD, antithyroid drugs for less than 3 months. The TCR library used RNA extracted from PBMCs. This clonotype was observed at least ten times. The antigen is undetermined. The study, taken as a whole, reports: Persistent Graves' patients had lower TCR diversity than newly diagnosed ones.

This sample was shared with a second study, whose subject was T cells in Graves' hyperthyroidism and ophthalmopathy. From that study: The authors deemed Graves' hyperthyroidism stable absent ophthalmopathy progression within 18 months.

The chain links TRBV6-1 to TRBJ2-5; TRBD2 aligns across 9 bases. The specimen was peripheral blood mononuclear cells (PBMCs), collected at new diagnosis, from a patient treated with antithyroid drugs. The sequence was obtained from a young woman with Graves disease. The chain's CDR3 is CASSVSGSWETQYF. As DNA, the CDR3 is TGTGCCAGCAGCGTTAGCGGGAGCTGGGAGACCCAGTACTTC.